This passage covers 12 T cell receptor beta chains from one sample sequenced in a study of T-cell memory formation after mild COVID-19. MiXCR was run by TCRdb on the 5' RACE reads, yielding one entry per CDR3 protein. The profile covers under 300,000 distinct CDR3 sequences, with 15% to 20% appearing a single time and approximately 3.5% taken by the ten largest. The sequencing sample was made of PBMCs or a T cell subset sorted from them (not recorded which). Receptor source: a young man who had mild COVID-19 (a few samples of this study predate the infection). Cell type and time point are not known.

This clonotype was picked up a small number of times. The chain combines TRBV7-2 with TRBJ1-2; D gene uncertain. V shed 2 bases and J shed 0 bases, with 10 bases lying between them. Germline loops: CDR1 SGHTA, CDR2 FQGNSA. This CDR3 has 15 amino acids. The CDR3 DNA is TGTGCCAGCAGCTTAAGTGGCCAGGCTAACTATGGCTACACCTTC. Translation gives CASSLSGQANYGYTF. Combining the CDR3 with reference TRBV7-2 and TRBJ1-2 gives the whole variable domain GAGVSQSPSNKVTEKGKDVELRCDPISGHTALYWYRQSLGQGLEFLIYFQGNSAPDKSGLPSDRFSAERTGGSVSTLTIQRTQQEDSAVYLCASSLSGQANYGYTFGSGTRLTVV.

The chain is built from TRBV4-3 and TRBJ1-1; D is unclear. Germline-derived CDR1 and CDR2 are LGHNA and YSLEER. CDR3 length: 14 residues. Trimming cost V 0 bases and J 0 bases, with 5 bases left between them. The CDR3 is CASSQDVVNTEAFF. The CDR3 DNA reads TGCGCCAGCAGCCAAGATGTGGTGAACACTGAAGCTTTCTTT.

The gene calls are TRBV7-2 and TRBJ2-7, with D unresolved. Between the trimmed V and J ends, which lost 3 bases and 0 bases, there was a span of 9 bases. The CDR3 has 14 amino acids. The germline V gene has CDR1 SGHTA and CDR2 FQGNSA. Here the CDR3 DNA reads TGTGCCAGCAGCTTTGGCAGGCACTCCTACGAGCAGTACTTC. It specifies CASSFGRHSYEQYF.

The table lists this clonotype with a few counts. V usage is TRBV5-1 and J usage is TRBJ1-1; 12 bases match TRBD1. V lost 4 bases to trimming and J lost 10 bases; unmatched junction nucleotides: 11. Germline loops: CDR1 SGHRS, CDR2 YFSETQ. The CDR3 contains 15 residues. CDR3 amino acids: CASSQPGQGALGAFF. In DNA form, the CDR3 reads TGCGCCAGCAGCCAGCCGGGACAGGGGGCGCTGGGAGCTTTCTTT.

This clonotype was detected only a few times. J is TRBJ1-6 and V is TRBV5-1; TRBD1 matches 7 bases. The V gene end was trimmed by 3 bases and the J gene end by 4 bases; junction bases not matched to a gene: 1. This CDR3 is built from 14 residues. Germline CDR1 is SGHRS and CDR2 is YFSETQ. CDR3 in DNA: TGCGCCAGCAGCTCGGGACAGTATAATTCACCCCTCCACTTT. This encodes CASSSGQYNSPLHF.

The V gene is TRBV6-6, the J gene TRBJ1-2, with D perhaps TRBD1 (5 bases). The CDR3 has 14 amino acids. Germline V gives CDR1 MNHNY, CDR2 SVGAGI (reference sequence). Trimming removed 2 bases from V and 8 bases from J, with 15 bases in between. CDR3 loop: CASSYGGPAMGYTF. The CDR3 region has the DNA TGTGCCAGCAGTTACGGGGGACCCGCCATGGGCTACACCTTC.

This clonotype turned up a few times. This sequence joins TRBV7-8 and TRBJ2-4, with no clear D. The ends were cut back, 3 bases at V and 6 bases at J, with 9 bases in the middle. CDR1 and CDR2 (germline): SGHVS, FQNEAQ. The CDR3 is made up of 13 amino acids. In DNA form, the CDR3 reads TGTGCCAGCAGCTTCCGGATAGGAAACATTCAGTACTTC. It codes for CASSFRIGNIQYF.

This clonotype is a singleton in its sample. J is TRBJ2-3 and V is TRBV20-1; TRBD2 agrees at 8 bases. Germline-derived CDR1 and CDR2 are DFQATT and SNEGSKA (reference sequence). The length of the CDR3 is 12 residues. The CDR3 DNA is TGCAGCCGTAGCGGGGGCACAGATACGCAGTATTTT. Its translation: CSRSGGTDTQYF.

The CDR3 nucleotides are TGTGCCAGCTCACCAGACGGGCTGGATGGCTACACCTTC. Translated, it gives CASSPDGLDGYTF. The chain uses TRBV18 and TRBJ1-2; D unresolved. Per the germline V gene, CDR1 is KGHSH and CDR2 is LQKENI. This CDR3 comprises 13 residues. Trimming stripped 2 bases from V and 6 bases from J, with 10 bases between.

This clonotype was detected a few times. This sequence joins TRBV10-2 and TRBJ2-3; 9 bases are shared with TRBD2. V lost 11 bases and J lost 5; bases outside the gene matches: 8. The CDR3 loop spans 13 amino acids. The V gene's germline CDR1 is WSHSY and CDR2 SAAADI. The CDR3 sequence: CAGGGGAVDTQYF. In DNA, the CDR3 is TGCGCCGGAGGCGGGGGGGCTGTAGATACGCAGTATTTT.

This clonotype was seen a handful of times. The genes are TRBV6-5 and TRBJ2-5; 13 nucleotides line up with TRBD2. This CDR3 is 15 amino acids long. V was pared by 0 bases and J by 8 bases, with 3 bases of the junction left unmatched. Per germline, CDR1 MNHEY and CDR2 SVGAGI. CDR3 in amino acids: CASSYSRTSGGTQYF. CDR3 coding DNA: TGTGCCAGCAGTTACTCTAGGACTAGCGGGGGAACCCAGTACTTC.

The chain is built from TRBV7-2 and TRBJ1-2, with a possible D match to TRBD1 (5 bases). Germline V gene data show CDR1 as SGHTA and CDR2 as FQGNSA. V was pared by 5 bases and J by 8 bases, with 21 bases between. CDR3 length equals 15 residues. The CDR3 DNA is TGTGCCAGCAGCCCCCCCGGGGGGACCCAAGGGGGCTACACCTTC. It codes for CASSPPGGTQGGYTF.